This section outlines one TCR beta chain sequence together with its context. The CDR3 is made up of 14 amino acids. Germline V gene lookup returns CDR1 MGHRA and CDR2 YSYEKL. V lost 2 bases and J 4 bases, leaving 9 bases between the germline ends. The repertoire was sequenced with immunoSEQ multiplex PCR; TCRdb's copy has only in-frame clones and lacks some. The sample yields a few hundred thousand clones, 89% seen once. This entry belongs to a study of blood T cell repertoires in COVID-19. Overall study context: Acute and convalescent COVID-19 samples came from the United States, Italy and Spain. The cDNA or gDNA used as material had been derived from T cells, B-cell-depleted T cells, or PBMCs.

Participant-given clinical history determined each cohort assignment. Exposed enrollees encountered a COVID-19 case at some point within 2 weeks before study entry. The V call is TRBV4-1, the J call TRBJ1-3; a possible D gene is TRBD1 (5 bases). Sample: PBMCs or T cells enriched from blood (not recorded which). This TCR derives from a woman between 45 and 60 years old who had been exposed to COVID-19. The CDR3 sequence is CASSQPGSGNTIYF. For the CDR3, the DNA is TGCGCCAGCAGCCAACCAGGGTCAGGAAACACCATATATTTT.